These T cell receptor beta chains were read from a single sample in a study of radiation and T cells in renal cell carcinoma. Some clones are missing from TCRdb's copy, which holds only in-frame ones; the method was immunoSEQ multiplex PCR. The sample yields 60,000 to 75,000 clones, roughly 80% seen once. The sample here was blood, taken from a patient whose treatment included radiotherapy and nephrectomy. All receptors come from a man in his sixties with renal cell carcinoma. CDR3s include the opening cysteine and the closing phenylalanine or tryptophan. Each record gives: CDR3 length, V gene, J gene, CDR3 protein.

len: 13
v_gene: TRBV5-4
j_gene: TRBJ1-1
CDR3aa: CASSLLGDTEAFF

len: 14
v_gene: TRBV6-5
j_gene: TRBJ2-7
CDR3aa: CASSTQDTAYEQYF

len: 14
v_gene: TRBV5-4
j_gene: TRBJ2-3
CDR3aa: CASSADQNTDTQYF

len: 14
v_gene: TRBV5-1
j_gene: TRBJ2-5
CDR3aa: CASSLGARQETQYF

len: 13
v_gene: TRBV19
j_gene: TRBJ2-1
CDR3aa: CASKGRGHNEQFF

len: 17
v_gene: TRBV19
j_gene: TRBJ2-6
CDR3aa: CASTIFVLSSGANVLTF

len: 15
v_gene: TRBV5-1
j_gene: TRBJ2-3
CDR3aa: CASDRGDTSTDTQYF

len: 16
v_gene: TRBV6-1
j_gene: TRBJ1-5
CDR3aa: CASSESTGYFNQPQHF

len: 14
v_gene: TRBV5-4
j_gene: TRBJ2-7
CDR3aa: CASSSDRGRYEQYF

len: 14
v_gene: TRBV5-1
j_gene: TRBJ1-5
CDR3aa: CASSDRGGDQPQHF

len: 13
v_gene: TRBV6-5
j_gene: TRBJ1-1
CDR3aa: CASTRGPGRKAFF

len: 15
v_gene: TRBV7-8
j_gene: .
CDR3aa: CASSLANRGPYEQYF

len: 18
v_gene: TRBV28
j_gene: TRBJ2-2
CDR3aa: CASSGPGLAGGNTGELFF

len: 17
v_gene: TRBV7-2
j_gene: TRBJ2-1
CDR3aa: CASSPMVGLAGVDEQFF

len: 14
v_gene: TRBV10-1
j_gene: TRBJ2-2
CDR3aa: CASRVAANTGELFF

len: 15
v_gene: TRBV18
j_gene: TRBJ1-5
CDR3aa: CASSPNRGAEQPQHF

len: 16
v_gene: TRBV10-3
j_gene: TRBJ2-3
CDR3aa: CAIRSPGAGDTDTQYF

len: 14
v_gene: TRBV9
j_gene: TRBJ2-1
CDR3aa: CASSGRDRQNEQFF

len: 15
v_gene: TRBV19
j_gene: TRBJ2-7
CDR3aa: CASSIGSRVPYEQYF

len: 15
v_gene: TRBV14
j_gene: TRBJ1-1
CDR3aa: CASSQVGGSDTEAFF

len: 15
v_gene: TRBV7-7
j_gene: TRBJ2-2
CDR3aa: CASSLATTRPGELFF

len: 16
v_gene: TRBV6-5
j_gene: TRBJ1-2
CDR3aa: CASSYLNTGTSGGYTF

len: 19
v_gene: TRBV19
j_gene: TRBJ2-1
CDR3aa: CASSSPAGGTWSSYNEQFF

len: 15
v_gene: TRBV7-8
j_gene: TRBJ2-1
CDR3aa: CASSPMAGVKNEQFF

len: 15
v_gene: TRBV11-2
j_gene: TRBJ1-1
CDR3aa: CASSSGGVMNTEAFF

len: 15
v_gene: TRBV27
j_gene: TRBJ2-1
CDR3aa: CASRGTGLAGGTQFF

len: 13
v_gene: TRBV7-8
j_gene: TRBJ2-7
CDR3aa: CASHGTDRSEQYF

len: 18
v_gene: TRBV7-6
j_gene: TRBJ2-5
CDR3aa: CASSPGTSGRRSGETQYF

len: 15
v_gene: TRBV9
j_gene: TRBJ2-2
CDR3aa: CASSVDRAGTGELFF

len: 15
v_gene: TRBV27
j_gene: TRBJ1-1
CDR3aa: CASSPPQTMNTEAFF

len: 13
v_gene: TRBV19
j_gene: TRBJ1-1
CDR3aa: CASYPVGRTEAFF

len: 15
v_gene: TRBV7-8
j_gene: TRBJ2-3
CDR3aa: CASSWVGLAGDTQYF

len: 12
v_gene: TRBV2
j_gene: TRBJ1-2
CDR3aa: CASSAGRRGYTF

len: 17
v_gene: TRBV7-7
j_gene: TRBJ2-1
CDR3aa: CASSLSLGGGLYNEQFF

len: 16
v_gene: TRBV19
j_gene: TRBJ2-7
CDR3aa: CASSIGPGQGRNEQYF

len: 15
v_gene: TRBV27
j_gene: TRBJ2-1
CDR3aa: CASSLNGLVLINQFF

len: 14
v_gene: TRBV6-5
j_gene: TRBJ1-2
CDR3aa: CASRFHQEGYGYTF

len: 15
v_gene: TRBV5-4
j_gene: TRBJ2-7
CDR3aa: CASSLEGLAVYEQYF

len: 15
v_gene: TRBV5-1
j_gene: TRBJ1-5
CDR3aa: CASSLVPDSNQPQHF

len: 15
v_gene: TRBV6-1
j_gene: TRBJ2-2
CDR3aa: CASSEVRQNAGELFF